Following are 8 T cell receptor beta chains from one sample sequenced in a study of T cells after yellow fever vaccination. TCRdb used MiXCR to reprocess the 5' RACE reads, holding one entry per CDR3 protein. In the table there are 250,000 to 300,000 distinct CDR3 sequences, about 5.2% of which are singletons. The sample consisted of CD4+ T cells sorted from PBMCs, taken on the day of the yellow fever booster vaccination. These receptors originate from a man aged 18 to 35 who received the YFV17D yellow fever vaccine.

In this sample, this clonotype turned up a few times. V gene TRBV5-1 combines with J gene TRBJ1-6; 9 bases are a match to TRBD1. CDR1 and CDR2 from the germline V gene are SGHRS and YFSETQ. V was clipped by 5 bases and J by 8 bases; unmatched bases: 5. The CDR3 loop spans 14 amino acids. The CDR3, as DNA: TGCGCCAGCAGTAGGGACAGGGCCCATTCACCCCTCCACTTT. Its protein is CASSRDRAHSPLHF.

J is TRBJ2-7 and V is TRBV6-1; TRBD1 matches 12 bases. Germline lookup yields CDR1 MNHNS and CDR2 SASEGT. The length of the CDR3 is 18 residues. Trimming removed 3 bases from V and 6 bases from J; junction bases left unmatched: 15. CDR3 sequence (DNA): TGTGCCAGCAGTGATCGTAACCTCCCGGGACAGGGGGCACTCGAGCAGTACTTC. Translating gives CASSDRNLPGQGALEQYF.

This clonotype was counted many times. The chain has TRBV7-2 and TRBJ2-3, with D perhaps TRBD2 (7 bases). There are 12 residues in the CDR3. The V end lost 11 bases, the J end lost 2 bases, and 11 bases lay between the germline ends. Germline lookup yields CDR1 SGHTA and CDR2 FQGNSA. CDR3 in DNA: TGTGCCGGGGGGGGGCTCACAGATACGCAGTATTTT. It yields the protein CAGGGLTDTQYF.

CDR3 sequence (DNA): TGTGCCAGCAGCAACTATATAGGAGCTGAAGCTTTCTTT. Translating gives CASSNYIGAEAFF. This chain links TRBV5-5 with TRBJ1-1, with unresolved D. The CDR3 spans 13 residues. Germline V CDR1 and CDR2: SGHKS, YYEKEE (reference sequence). Trimming removed 4 bases at V and 6 bases at J, with 13 bases between.

The chain carries TRBV7-9 and TRBJ1-2; 9 bases agree with TRBD1. With V trimmed by 5 bases and J by 6 bases, 7 bases remained unmatched. The germline gives CDR1 SEHNR, CDR2 FQNEAQ (reference sequence). This CDR3 is built from 14 residues. For the CDR3, the DNA is TGTGCCAGCAGCCCTAGGGACAGGGAGGATGGCTACACCTTC. Residues: CASSPRDREDGYTF.

This clonotype was counted only a few times. The chain couples TRBV6-5 to TRBJ2-2; D gene uncertain. The V and J ends lost 2 bases and 4 bases respectively, with 8 bases between them. The germline CDR1 and CDR2 sequences are MNHEY and SVGAGI. There are 14 residues in the CDR3. The DNA for the CDR3 is TGTGCCAGCAGTTACGACCCCGGCACCGGGGAGCTGTTTTTT. Its protein product is CASSYDPGTGELFF.

The V call is TRBV2, the J call TRBJ2-3; 7 bases map to TRBD1. Germline V gene sequence: CDR1 SNHLY, CDR2 FYNNEI. With V trimmed by 11 bases and J by 4 bases, 3 bases remained unmatched. The CDR3 loop spans 11 amino acids. The CDR3 sequence: CAGTGADTQYF. The CDR3 DNA reads as TGTGCCGGAACAGGGGCAGATACGCAGTATTTT.

At least ten counts were recorded for this clonotype. This chain uses TRBV10-3 with TRBJ2-5; 7 nucleotides line up with TRBD2. The germline V gene has CDR1 ENHRY and CDR2 SYGVKD. CDR3 length: 15 amino acids. V shed 3 bases, J shed 6 bases, and the junction held 10 bases outside the gene matches. For the CDR3, the DNA is TGTGCCATCAGTGACTCAGCGGGGAACGCGCAGACCCAGTACTTC. It translates to CAISDSAGNAQTQYF.